This TCR beta chain stems from a study of blood T cell repertoires in COVID-19. Turning to the study itself: PBMCs, B-cell-depleted T cells, or T cells were the source of the cDNA or gDNA that made up the material.

As originally analysed: Reference gene primer amplification in the assay estimated nucleated cell counts. Profiling relied on immunoSEQ multiplex PCR, and the TCRdb table lists in-frame clones only, not all of them. V, J and clone size were drawn from that table, and D and trimming were deduced from the DNA. The sample has 250,000 to 350,000 clones, 88% seen once. Enrolment of Seattle patients took place during active infection, and they were followed longitudinally. The sequenced material came from peripheral blood. This receptor was obtained from a woman younger than 45 with COVID-19, enrolled during active disease.

The CDR3 spells CASSLSEVGVNTEAFF. CDR3 coding DNA: TGTGCCAGCAGCTTATCCGAGGTAGGGGTTAACACTGAAGCTTTCTTT. J is TRBJ1-1 and V is TRBV7-9; D is possibly TRBD1 (5 bases). The CDR3 has 16 amino acids. Deletions cut 2 bases from V and 2 bases from J, with 15 bases between. Germline V CDR1 and CDR2: SEHNR, FQNEAQ (reference sequence).